The 6 T cell receptor beta chains presented below share a single source sample, sequenced in a study of cytomegalovirus exposure and HLA in healthy donors. In the PCR, 60 Vbeta and 13 Jbeta primers were used. Assay: immunoSEQ multiplex PCR; the TCRdb copy retains only in-frame clones and omits some. Of about 140,000 clones listed, roughly three quarters are singletons. Sequenced: PBMCs. The source of these receptors is a man between 18 and 35 years old in good health and CMV-seronegative.

This clone has a handful of counts. DNA for the CDR3: TGCAGCGTATGGGGTGGACTCACAGATACGCAGTATTTT. It is translated as CSVWGGLTDTQYF. This sequence joins TRBV29-1 and TRBJ2-3, with a weak D call TRBD2 (5 bases). Germline V CDR1 and CDR2: SQVTM, ANQGSEA. The CDR3 totals 13 residues. V was cut by 6 bases and J by 2 bases, with 12 bases left in between.

V and J are TRBV4-2 and TRBJ2-7; TRBD2 aligns across 13 bases. CDR1 LGHNA and CDR2 YNFKEQ come from the germline V gene. The CDR3 has 17 amino acids. J lost 4 bases, V lost 3 bases, and 9 bases had no gene match. CDR3 in amino acids: CASSQSLLAGGMYEQYF. The CDR3 DNA reads TGTGCCAGCAGCCAGTCTTTACTAGCGGGAGGGATGTACGAGCAGTACTTC.

The chain carries TRBV6-1 and TRBJ2-2; D is possibly TRBD1 (6 bases). Deletions cut 7 bases from V and 2 bases from J, with 14 bases between. The CDR3 length is 15 residues. Germline CDR1 MNHNS, CDR2 SASEGT. Here the CDR3 reads CASKPWTANTGELFF. DNA of the CDR3: TGTGCCAGCAAACCGTGGACAGCCAACACCGGGGAGCTGTTTTTT.

V usage is TRBV5-5 and J usage is TRBJ1-5; TRBD1 matches at 12 bases. The germline V gene encodes CDR1 SGHKS and CDR2 YYEKEE (reference sequence). J was trimmed by 12 bases and V by 0 bases; bases with no gene match: 19. The CDR3 has 19 residues. CDR3: CASSLGPAGTGGARSFQHF. The CDR3 bases are TGTGCCAGCAGCTTGGGGCCCGCCGGGACAGGGGGCGCGAGGTCTTTCCAGCATTTT.

In nucleotides, the CDR3 is TGTGCCAGCAGCGCGATTACAGGGGACCACACTGAAGCTTTCTTT. This codes for CASSAITGDHTEAFF. The rearrangement joins TRBV9 to TRBJ1-1, with 7 nucleotides matching TRBD1. CDR3 length equals 15 residues. Trimming removed 3 bases from V and 3 bases from J; junction bases left unmatched: 8. Germline assignment: CDR1 SGDLS and CDR2 YYNGEE.

This chain uses TRBV7-9 with TRBJ1-5; no reliable D call. CDR1 is SEHNR, CDR2 FQNEAQ, per germline (reference sequence). The CDR3 covers 14 residues. V lost 2 bases and J lost 7, with 12 bases in between. CDR3 loop: CASSLYGVDQPQHF. The CDR3 DNA follows: TGTGCCAGCAGCTTATACGGAGTAGACCAGCCCCAGCATTTT.